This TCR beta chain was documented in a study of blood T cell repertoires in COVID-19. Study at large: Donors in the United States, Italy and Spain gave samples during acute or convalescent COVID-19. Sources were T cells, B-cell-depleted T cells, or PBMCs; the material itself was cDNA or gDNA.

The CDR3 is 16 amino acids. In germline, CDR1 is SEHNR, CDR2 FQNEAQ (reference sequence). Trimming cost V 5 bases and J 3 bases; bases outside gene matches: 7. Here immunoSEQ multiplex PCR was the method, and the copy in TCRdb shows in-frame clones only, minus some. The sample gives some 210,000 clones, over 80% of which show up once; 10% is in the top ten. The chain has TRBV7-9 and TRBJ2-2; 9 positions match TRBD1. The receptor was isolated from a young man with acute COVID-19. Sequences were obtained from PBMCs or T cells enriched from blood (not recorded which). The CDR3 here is CASSPQTGGDTGELFF. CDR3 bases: TGTGCCAGCAGCCCCCAGACAGGGGGAGACACCGGGGAGCTGTTTTTT.